This TCR beta chain was found in a study of cytomegalovirus exposure and HLA in healthy donors. The CDR3 is 15 amino acids. Germline V lookup: CDR1 SGHTA, CDR2 FQGNSA. V dropped 1 base and J dropped 5 bases, with 9 bases sitting between them. On this clone: The antigen is unknown.

Study outcomes and limitations: For most TCR sequences rarity was the rule, although some public TCRs occurred in many donors. In a later analysis, TCR beta V- and J-gene trimming was associated with a missense DCLRE1C variant.

The PCR used 60 Vbeta and 13 Jbeta primers. Sequencing was performed with immunoSEQ multiplex PCR; in TCRdb, only in-frame clones are kept and a portion is missing. The data hold around 98,000 clones, with about three quarters observed a single time. The sequence was obtained from a man aged 35 to 55 in good health and CMV-seronegative. The sequencing sample was made of PBMCs. V gene TRBV7-2 combines with J gene TRBJ1-6; unclear D gene. Here the CDR3 reads CASSLEAGNNSPLHF. The CDR3, as DNA: TGTGCCAGCAGCTTAGAAGCGGGAAATAATTCACCCCTCCACTTT.